This T cell receptor (beta chain) is from a study of T cell repertoires in aging, cancer and after chemotherapy. Whole-study context: The whole study produced a dataset of several million TCR reads. Study observations and caveats: Rebound thymic output was suggested by rising median generation probability during chemotherapy in each cancer cohort. No conclusions about immunological memory after chemotherapy can be drawn from the repertoire data.

CDR3 length: 15 residues. The germline V gene has CDR1 MNHEY and CDR2 SVGAGI. Trimming took 6 bases from V and 3 from J; bases not matched to a gene: 8. Concerning this clonotype: As yet, its antigen is unknown.

The template was genomic DNA from peripheral blood, not RNA. Multiplex touch-down PCR with TRB-A/B primers amplified rearranged V-D-J TRB sequences. TCRdb re-derived calls from the multiplex PCR reads in MiXCR, one entry per CDR3 protein. This sample yields about 9,800 distinct CDR3 sequences, of which 30% to 45% are seen a single time; 9% to 10% belongs to the top ten. Sequencing input: blood. This chain uses TRBV6-5 with TRBJ1-5; 7 bases agree with TRBD1. The sequence was obtained from a human donor in good health. As DNA, the CDR3 is TGTGCCAGCAGCTCCGGACAGGCCTACAATCAGCCCCAGCATTTT. Translating it yields CASSSGQAYNQPQHF.